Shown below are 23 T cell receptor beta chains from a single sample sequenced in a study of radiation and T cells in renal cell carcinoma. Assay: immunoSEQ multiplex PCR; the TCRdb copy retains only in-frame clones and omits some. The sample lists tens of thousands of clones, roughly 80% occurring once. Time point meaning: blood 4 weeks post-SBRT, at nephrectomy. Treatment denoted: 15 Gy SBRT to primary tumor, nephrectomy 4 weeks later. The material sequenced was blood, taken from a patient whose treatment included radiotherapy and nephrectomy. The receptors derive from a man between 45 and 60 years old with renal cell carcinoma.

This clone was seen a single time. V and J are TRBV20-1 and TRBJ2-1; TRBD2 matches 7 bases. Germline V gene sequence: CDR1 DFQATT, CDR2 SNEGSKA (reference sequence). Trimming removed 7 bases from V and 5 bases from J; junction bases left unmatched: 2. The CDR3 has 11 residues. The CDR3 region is CSVAGDNEQFF. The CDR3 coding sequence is TGCAGTGTCGCGGGGGACAATGAGCAGTTCTTC.

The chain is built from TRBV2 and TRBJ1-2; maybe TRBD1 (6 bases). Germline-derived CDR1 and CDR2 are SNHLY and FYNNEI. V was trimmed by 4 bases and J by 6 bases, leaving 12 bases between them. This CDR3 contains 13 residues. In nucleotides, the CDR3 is TGTGCCAGCAGTGCCGGGACATTAGATGGCTACACCTTC. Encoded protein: CASSAGTLDGYTF.

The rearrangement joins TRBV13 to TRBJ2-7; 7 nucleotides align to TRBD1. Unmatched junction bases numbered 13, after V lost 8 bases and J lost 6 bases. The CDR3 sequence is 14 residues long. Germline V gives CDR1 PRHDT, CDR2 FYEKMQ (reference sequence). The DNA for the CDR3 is TGTGCCAGCGAAGAAGGGGGCTCTAATAGCGAGCAGTACTTC. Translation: CASEEGGSNSEQYF.

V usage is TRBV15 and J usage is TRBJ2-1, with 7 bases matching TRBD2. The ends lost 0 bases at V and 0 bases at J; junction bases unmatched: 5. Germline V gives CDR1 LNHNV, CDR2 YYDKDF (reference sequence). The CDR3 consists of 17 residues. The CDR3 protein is CATSRENGGISYNEQFF. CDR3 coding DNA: TGTGCCACCAGCAGAGAAAACGGGGGGATCTCCTACAATGAGCAGTTCTTC.

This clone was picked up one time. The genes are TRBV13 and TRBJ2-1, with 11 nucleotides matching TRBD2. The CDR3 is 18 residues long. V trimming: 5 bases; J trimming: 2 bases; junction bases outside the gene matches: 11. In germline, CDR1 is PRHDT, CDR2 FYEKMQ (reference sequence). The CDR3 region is CASSLSSGRTPTYNEQFF. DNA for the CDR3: TGTGCCAGCAGCCTGTCTAGCGGGAGGACCCCTACCTACAATGAGCAGTTCTTC.

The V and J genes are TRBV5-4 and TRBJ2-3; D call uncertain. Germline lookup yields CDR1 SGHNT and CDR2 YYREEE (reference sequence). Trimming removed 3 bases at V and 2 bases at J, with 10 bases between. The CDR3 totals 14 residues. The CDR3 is CASSSAVSTDTQYF. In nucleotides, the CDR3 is TGTGCCAGCAGCTCGGCGGTTTCCACAGATACGCAGTATTTT.

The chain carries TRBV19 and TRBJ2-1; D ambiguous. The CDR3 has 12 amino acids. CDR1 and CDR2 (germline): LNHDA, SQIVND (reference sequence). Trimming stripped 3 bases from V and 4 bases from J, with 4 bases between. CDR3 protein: CASSMGYNEQFF. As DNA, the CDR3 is TGTGCCAGTAGTATGGGGTACAATGAGCAGTTCTTC. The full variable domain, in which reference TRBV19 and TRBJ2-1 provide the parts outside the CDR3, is DGGITQSPKYLFRKEGQNVTLSCEQNLNHDAMYWYRQDPGQGLRLIYYSQIVNDFQKGDIAEGYSVSREKKESFPLTVTSAQKNPTAFYLCASSMGYNEQFFGPGTRLTVL.

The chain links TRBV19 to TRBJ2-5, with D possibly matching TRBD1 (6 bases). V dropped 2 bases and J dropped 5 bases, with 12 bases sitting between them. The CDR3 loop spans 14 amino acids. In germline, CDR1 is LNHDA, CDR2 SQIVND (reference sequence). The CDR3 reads CASSIHTGKETQYF. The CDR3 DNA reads TGTGCCAGTAGTATACACACAGGGAAGGAGACCCAGTACTTC. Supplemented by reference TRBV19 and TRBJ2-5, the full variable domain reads DGGITQSPKYLFRKEGQNVTLSCEQNLNHDAMYWYRQDPGQGLRLIYYSQIVNDFQKGDIAEGYSVSREKKESFPLTVTSAQKNPTAFYLCASSIHTGKETQYFGPGTRLLVL.

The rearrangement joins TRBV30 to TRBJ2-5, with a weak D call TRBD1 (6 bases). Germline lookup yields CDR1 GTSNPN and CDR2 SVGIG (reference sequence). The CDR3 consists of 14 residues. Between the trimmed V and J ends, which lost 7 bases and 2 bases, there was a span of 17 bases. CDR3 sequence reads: CAFRTRTAQETQYF. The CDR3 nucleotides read TGTGCCTTTAGAACCAGGACAGCTCAAGAGACCCAGTACTTC.

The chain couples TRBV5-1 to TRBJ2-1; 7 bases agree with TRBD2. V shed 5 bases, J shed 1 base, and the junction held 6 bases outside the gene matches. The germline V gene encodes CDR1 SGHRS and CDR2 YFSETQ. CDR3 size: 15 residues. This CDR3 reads CASRKSGVSYNEQFF. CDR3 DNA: TGCGCCAGCAGGAAAAGCGGGGTATCCTACAATGAGCAGTTCTTC.

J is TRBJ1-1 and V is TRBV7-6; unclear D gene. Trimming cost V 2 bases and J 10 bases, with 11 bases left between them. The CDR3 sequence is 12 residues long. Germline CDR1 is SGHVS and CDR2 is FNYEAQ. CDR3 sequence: CASSLMGRAAFF. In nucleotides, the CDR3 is TGTGCCAGCAGCTTAATGGGCAGAGCAGCTTTCTTT. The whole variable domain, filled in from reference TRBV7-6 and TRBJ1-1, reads GAGVSQSPRYKVTKRGQDVALRCDPISGHVSLYWYRQALGQGPEFLTYFNYEAQQDKSGLPNDRFSAERPEGSISTLTIQRTEQRDSAMYRCASSLMGRAAFFGQGTRLTVV.

CDR3 sequence: CASSPRPRDAASTDTQYF. The CDR3 nucleotides are TGTGCCAGCTCACCTCGCCCCCGGGACGCCGCTAGCACAGATACGCAGTATTTT. This chain links TRBV18 with TRBJ2-3, with D perhaps assigned TRBD1 or TRBD2 (5 bases each). Trimming left V 3 bases short and J 0 bases short, with 19 bases between. This CDR3 comprises 18 residues. Per germline, CDR1 KGHSH and CDR2 LQKENI.

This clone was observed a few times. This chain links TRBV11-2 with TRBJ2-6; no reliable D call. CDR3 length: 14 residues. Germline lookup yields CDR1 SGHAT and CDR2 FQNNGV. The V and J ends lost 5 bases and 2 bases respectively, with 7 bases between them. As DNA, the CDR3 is TGTGCCAGCAGCCCTCTGGCTGGGGCCAACGTCCTGACTTTC. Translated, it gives CASSPLAGANVLTF.

The CDR3 sequence is CASRTTQNFPYTF. Here the CDR3 DNA reads TGTGCCAGCAGGACAACACAGAACTTTCCCTACACCTTC. This rearrangement joins TRBV13 to TRBJ1-2; unclear D gene. Per germline, CDR1 PRHDT and CDR2 FYEKMQ (reference sequence). Trimming stripped 6 bases from V and 10 bases from J, with 18 bases between. There are 13 residues in the CDR3.

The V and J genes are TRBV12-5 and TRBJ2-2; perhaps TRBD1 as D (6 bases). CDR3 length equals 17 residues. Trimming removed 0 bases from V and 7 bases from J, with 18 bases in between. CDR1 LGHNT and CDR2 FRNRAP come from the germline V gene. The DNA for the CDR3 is TGTGCTAGTGGTTTGGTAGTCTCGAGTGTCAGGGGCGGGGAGCTGTTTTTT. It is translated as CASGLVVSSVRGGELFF.

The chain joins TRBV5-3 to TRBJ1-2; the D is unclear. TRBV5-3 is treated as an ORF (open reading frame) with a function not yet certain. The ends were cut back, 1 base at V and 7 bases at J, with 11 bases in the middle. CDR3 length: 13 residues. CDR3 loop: CARSLFEQGGYTF. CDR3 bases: TGTGCCAGAAGCTTGTTTGAACAAGGTGGCTACACCTTC.

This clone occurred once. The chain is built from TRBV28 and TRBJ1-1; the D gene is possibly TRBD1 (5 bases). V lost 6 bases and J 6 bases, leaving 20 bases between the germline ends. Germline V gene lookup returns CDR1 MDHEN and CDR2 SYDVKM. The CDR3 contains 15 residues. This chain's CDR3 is CASSLPQGVSPEAFF. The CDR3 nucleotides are TGTGCCAGCAGCTTACCCCAGGGTGTTAGTCCTGAAGCTTTCTTT.

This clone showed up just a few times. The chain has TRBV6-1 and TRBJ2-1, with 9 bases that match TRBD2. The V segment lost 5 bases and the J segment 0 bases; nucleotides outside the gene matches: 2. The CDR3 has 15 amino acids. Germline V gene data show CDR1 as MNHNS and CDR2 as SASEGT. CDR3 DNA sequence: TGTGCCAGCAGTCCGGGACTAGCCTCCTACAATGAGCAGTTCTTC. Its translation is CASSPGLASYNEQFF.

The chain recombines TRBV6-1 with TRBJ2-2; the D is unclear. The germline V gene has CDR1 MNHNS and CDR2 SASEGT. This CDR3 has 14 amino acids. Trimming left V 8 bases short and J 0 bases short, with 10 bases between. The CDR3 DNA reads TGTGCCAGCTCGCCCAGAACGAACACCGGGGAGCTGTTTTTT. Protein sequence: CASSPRTNTGELFF.

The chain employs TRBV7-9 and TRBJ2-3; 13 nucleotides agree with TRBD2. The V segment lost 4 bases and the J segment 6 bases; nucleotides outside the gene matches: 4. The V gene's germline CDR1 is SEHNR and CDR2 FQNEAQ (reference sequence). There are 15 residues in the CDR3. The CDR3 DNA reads TGTGCCAGCAGCTCAGGACTAGCGGGGGATGATACGCAGTATTTT. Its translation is CASSSGLAGDDTQYF.

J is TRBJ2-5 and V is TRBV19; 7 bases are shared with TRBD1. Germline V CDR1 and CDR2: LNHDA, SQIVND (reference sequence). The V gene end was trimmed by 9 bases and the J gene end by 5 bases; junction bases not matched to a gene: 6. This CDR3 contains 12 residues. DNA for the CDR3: TGTGCCAGCGCGACAGGGACGGAGACCCAGTACTTC. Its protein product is CASATGTETQYF.

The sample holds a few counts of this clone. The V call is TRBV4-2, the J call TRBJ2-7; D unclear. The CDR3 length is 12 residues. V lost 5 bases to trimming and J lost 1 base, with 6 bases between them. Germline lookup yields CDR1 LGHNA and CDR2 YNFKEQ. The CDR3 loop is CASSSGSYEQYF. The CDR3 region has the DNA TGTGCCAGCAGCTCAGGTTCCTACGAGCAGTACTTC.

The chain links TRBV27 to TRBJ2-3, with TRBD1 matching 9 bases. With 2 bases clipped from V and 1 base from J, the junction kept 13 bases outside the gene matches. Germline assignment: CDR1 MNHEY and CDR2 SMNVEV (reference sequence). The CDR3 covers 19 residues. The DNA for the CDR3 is TGTGCCAGCAGTTTAACCGGGTTGATTCGGACAGGGGGCACAGATACGCAGTATTTT. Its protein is CASSLTGLIRTGGTDTQYF.